Following are 9 T cell receptor beta chains from one sample sequenced in a study of blood T cell repertoires in COVID-19. Profiled with immunoSEQ multiplex PCR; TCRdb holds only in-frame clones, not every one. The sample has about 260,000 clones, around 84% seen once. Sequencing was carried out using peripheral blood. These receptor sequences come from a man in his fifties or sixties with acute or convalescent COVID-19.

This chain uses TRBV28 with TRBJ2-7, with 10 bases identical to TRBD1. The germline CDR1 and CDR2 sequences are MDHEN and SYDVKM. Unmatched junction bases numbered 12, after V lost 8 bases and J lost 5 bases. There are 15 residues in the CDR3. CDR3 sequence: CASAGGQGPVDEQYF. For the CDR3, the DNA is TGTGCCAGCGCCGGGGGACAGGGGCCCGTAGACGAGCAGTACTTC.

The chain recombines TRBV28 with TRBJ2-4, with TRBD2 as a possible D gene (6 bases). V lost 4 bases, J lost 5 bases, and 15 bases lay in between. The germline CDR1 and CDR2 sequences are MDHEN and SYDVKM. The CDR3 runs 15 residues. The CDR3 region is CASSSRTTLENIQYF. The CDR3 nucleotides read TGTGCCAGCAGTTCCAGGACTACGCTCGAAAACATTCAGTACTTC.

The V and J genes are TRBV7-9 and TRBJ1-4; 7 bases are shared with TRBD1. The CDR3 runs to 12 residues. Trimming took 2 bases from V and 13 from J; bases not matched to a gene: 4. The germline gives CDR1 SEHNR, CDR2 FQNEAQ (reference sequence). The CDR3 sequence: CASSLPGQRLFF. CDR3 nucleotide sequence: TGTGCCAGCAGCTTACCGGGACAGCGACTGTTTTTT.

The sample holds one count of this clone. The chain links TRBV9 to TRBJ2-1; 8 bases are a match to TRBD1. This CDR3 is built from 15 residues. V shed 3 bases and J 5 bases; nucleotides not matched to a gene: 7. Per germline, CDR1 SGDLS and CDR2 YYNGEE. CDR3 amino acids: CASSAGQGTHNEQFF. The CDR3 DNA is TGTGCCAGCAGCGCCGGACAGGGAACCCACAATGAGCAGTTCTTC.

This chain uses TRBV28 with TRBJ2-4, with 9 bases that match TRBD1. Germline V gene data show CDR1 as MDHEN and CDR2 as SYDVKM. V was clipped by 3 bases and J by 6 bases; unmatched bases: 12. This CDR3 contains 17 residues. DNA of the CDR3: TGTGCCAGCAGTTTGGAAGCCACAGGGGGCGCGAGAAACATTCAGTACTTC. Translated: CASSLEATGGARNIQYF.

This chain uses TRBV19 with TRBJ2-7; possible D gene TRBD2, 7 bases. Looked up from germline, CDR1 is LNHDA and CDR2 is SQIVND (reference sequence). The V end was cut by 5 bases, the J end by 7 bases, with 18 bases between. CDR3 length: 14 amino acids. This CDR3 reads CASSSGRGIGEQYF. The DNA of the CDR3 is TGTGCCAGTAGTTCGGGGAGGGGGATAGGAGAGCAGTACTTC.

V usage is TRBV4-2 and J usage is TRBJ1-6; 7 nucleotides align to TRBD1. The J segment lost 7 bases and the V segment lost 3 bases, leaving 3 bases of the junction unmatched. Germline CDR1 LGHNA, CDR2 YNFKEQ. CDR3 size: 14 residues. This CDR3 is CASSQTGSNSPLHF. The CDR3 nucleotides read TGTGCCAGCAGCCAGACAGGGTCAAATTCACCCCTCCACTTT.

The chain has TRBV24-1 and TRBJ2-3; 7 bases align to TRBD1. This CDR3 has 17 amino acids. CDR1 is KGHDR and CDR2 is SFDVKD in the germline V gene. Trimming removed 2 bases from V and 0 bases from J; junction bases left unmatched: 7. The CDR3 sequence: CATSDSIPGQSTDTQYF. CDR3 sequence (DNA): TGTGCCACCAGTGATTCAATACCGGGACAGAGCACAGATACGCAGTATTTT.

V and J are TRBV2 and TRBJ2-3, with TRBD2 identical over 10 bases. The CDR3 sequence is 14 residues long. The J segment lost 6 bases and the V segment lost 2 bases, leaving 2 bases of the junction unmatched. Germline-derived CDR1 and CDR2 are SNHLY and FYNNEI. CDR3 loop: CASSELLAGDTQYF. CDR3 DNA: TGTGCCAGCAGTGAACTACTAGCGGGGGATACGCAGTATTTT.